This is a list of T cell receptor beta chains from one sample in a study of early stage breast cancer tumors. Sequenced by immunoSEQ multiplex PCR; TCRdb stores in-frame clones only, minus some. The repertoire holds about 36,000 clones, with 70% to 80% as singletons. Material: blood. The receptors shown here come from a person aged 55 to 70 with breast cancer. Each CDR3 is given with its conserved first and last residue. Fields, in order: D gene, clone size, V gene, J gene, CDR3 protein, CDR3 DNA. D genes are given only for firm matches. Expanded clones are given a class, and other clones once, few, many or no size at all.

-	-	TRBV7-9	TRBJ1-2	CASSLEFYGYTF	TGTGCCAGCAGTCTAGAATTCTATGGCTACACCTTC
-	-	TRBV2	TRBJ1-2	CASRDGGSYGYTF	TGTGCCAGCAGGGACGGGGGTAGCTATGGCTACACCTTC
-	few	TRBV7-3	TRBJ2-2	CASSLTEGAGELFF	TGTGCCAGCAGCTTAACTGAAGGTGCCGGGGAGCTGTTTTTT
TRBD1	-	TRBV6-5	TRBJ1-1	CASSYRQGGTEAFF	TGTGCCAGCAGTTACAGACAGGGGGGGACTGAAGCTTTCTTT
TRBD1	-	TRBV5-1	TRBJ2-2	CASSWRQGSTTGELFF	TGCGCCAGCAGCTGGCGACAGGGTAGCACCACCGGGGAGCTGTTTTTT
TRBD2	-	TRBV7-6	TRBJ2-2	CASSSGSYTGELFF	TGTGCCAGCTCTAGCGGGAGCTACACCGGGGAGCTGTTTTTT
-	-	TRBV5-1	TRBJ2-7	CASSITGPLYEQYF	TGCGCCAGCAGCATCACAGGGCCTCTCTACGAGCAGTACTTC
-	-	TRBV7-9	TRBJ1-1	CASSLGTLGTEAFF	TGTGCCAGCAGCTTAGGGACTCTGGGCACTGAAGCTTTCTTT
-	-	TRBV6-5	TRBJ1-4	CASSYRTDEKLFF	TGTGCCAGCAGTTACAGGACAGATGAAAAACTGTTTTTT
TRBD2	-	TRBV7-2	TRBJ2-2	CASRDRLALNTGELFF	TGTGCCAGCAGGGATAGACTAGCCCTGAACACCGGGGAGCTGTTTTTT
TRBD1	-	TRBV19	TRBJ2-2	CASRGTGTWTGELFF	TGTGCCAGTAGGGGGACAGGGACGTGGACCGGGGAGCTGTTTTTT
-	-	TRBV19	TRBJ2-2	CASSIGQQNTGELFF	TGTGCCAGTAGTATAGGACAGCAAAACACCGGGGAGCTGTTTTTT
TRBD2	-	TRBV4-1	TRBJ2-3	CASSQERGLAGGTDTQYF	TGCGCCAGCAGCCAAGAAAGGGGACTAGCGGGGGGAACAGATACGCAGTATTTT
TRBD2	-	TRBV11-3	TRBJ2-2	CASSHRGVGELFF	TGTGCCAGCAGCCATCGGGGGGTCGGGGAGCTGTTTTTT
-	-	TRBV29-1	TRBJ2-7	CSVAGLGTLPMREQYF	TGCAGCGTTGCCGGGCTTGGGACACTGCCGATGAGGGAGCAGTACTTC
-	-	TRBV5-1	TRBJ2-7	CASSLGGVRDEQYF	TGCGCCAGCAGCTTGGGCGGCGTGAGGGACGAGCAGTACTTC
TRBD1	-	TRBV9	TRBJ2-5	CASSGSQGAGETQYF	TGTGCCAGCAGCGGATCGCAGGGGGCGGGGGAGACCCAGTACTTC
-	-	TRBV25-1	TRBJ1-6	CASSERGSYNSPLHF	TGTGCCAGCAGTGAACGGGGGTCCTATAATTCACCCCTCCACTTT
-	few	TRBV7-9	TRBJ1-2	CASSPDSASGYTF	TGTGCCAGCAGCCCGGACAGCGCCTCCGGCTACACCTTC
TRBD1	few	TRBV15	TRBJ2-7	CATSRRDRGSEQYF	TGTGCCACCAGCAGGAGGGACAGGGGAAGTGAGCAGTACTTC
-	-	TRBV10-2	TRBJ1-4	CASSGTAEKLFF	TGCGCCAGCTCTGGGACGGCTGAAAAACTGTTTTTT
-	-	TRBV6-5	TRBJ1-6	CASLSRTYNSPLHF	TGTGCCAGCCTGTCTCGGACCTATAATTCACCCCTCCACTTT
-	once	TRBV28	TRBJ2-3	CASSSLARTKTQYF	TGTGCCAGCAGTTCCCTTGCTCGGACTAAGACGCAGTATTTT
TRBD2	-	TRBV6-5	TRBJ2-2	CATSTSGHRGAVF	TGTGCCACGTCCACTAGCGGCCACCGGGGAGCTGTTTTT
-	few	TRBV5-6	TRBJ1-1	CASTYSEEAFF	TGTGCCAGCACCTATTCGGAAGAAGCTTTCTTT
TRBD1	-	TRBV5-1	TRBJ2-1	CASSSPGQGNEQFF	TGCGCCAGCAGCTCACCGGGACAGGGGAATGAGCAGTTCTTC
-	-	TRBV4-1	TRBJ1-4	CASSRTGAPPNEKLFF	TGCGCCAGCAGCCGTACGGGTGCCCCTCCGAATGAAAAACTGTTTTTT
-	few	TRBV2	TRBJ1-5	CASSPTGVNQPQHF	TGTGCCAGCAGTCCTACAGGAGTCAATCAGCCCCAGCATTTT
-	-	TRBV5-6	TRBJ1-4	CASSLGRGGEKLFF	TGTGCCAGCAGCCTAGGCAGGGGTGGCGAAAAACTGTTTTTT
TRBD1	once	TRBV5-1	TRBJ2-5	CASSLVWGQGTQYF	TGCGCCAGCAGCTTGGTGTGGGGACAGGGGACCCAGTACTTC
-	-	TRBV27	TRBJ1-2	CASLKPGMGYTF	TGTGCCAGCTTAAAACCCGGGATGGGCTACACCTTC
-	-	TRBV18	TRBJ1-5	CASSPGVGAHQPQHF	TGTGCCAGCTCACCAGGGGTAGGGGCCCATCAGCCCCAGCATTTT
TRBD1	-	TRBV7-2	TRBJ1-5	CASSLAGGQGGNQPQHF	TGTGCCAGCAGCTTAGCGGGCGGACAGGGGGGGAATCAGCCCCAGCATTTT
-	few	TRBV30	TRBJ1-3	CAWSHSGNTIYF	TGTGCCTGGAGTCATTCTGGAAACACCATATATTTT
-	few	TRBV9	TRBJ1-2	CASSVGPKNGYTF	TGTGCCAGCAGCGTAGGGCCAAAGAATGGCTACACCTTC
TRBD1	-	TRBV5-1	TRBJ2-5	CASSLYTGGLETQYF	TGCGCCAGCAGCTTGTACACAGGGGGCTTAGAGACCCAGTACTTC
-	-	TRBV29-1	TRBJ1-1	CSVVPLGTEAFF	TGCAGCGTTGTGCCCTTGGGTACTGAAGCTTTCTTT
-	-	TRBV28	TRBJ1-1	CASSQPKGVDDTEAFF	TGTGCCAGCAGTCAACCCAAGGGGGTCGACGACACTGAAGCTTTCTTT
-	-	TRBV5-1	TRBJ1-1	CASSWGGLTEAFF	TGCGCCAGCAGCTGGGGAGGGCTCACTGAAGCTTTCTTT
-	-	TRBV7-6	TRBJ2-3	CASSRDQGDTQYF	TGTGCCAGCAGCCGCGACCAGGGCGATACGCAGTATTTT
-	-	TRBV28	TRBJ1-1	CASRSTVEGFGEAFF	TGTGCCAGCAGGTCGACAGTCGAAGGGTTCGGTGAAGCTTTCTTT
TRBD1	-	TRBV16	TRBJ1-2	CASSRRQGGGGYTF	TGTGCCAGCAGCCGGCGACAGGGCGGTGGTGGCTACACCTTC
-	-	TRBV6-6	TRBJ1-2	CASSPGRGRGYGYTF	TGTGCCAGCAGCCCGGGAAGGGGACGGGGCTATGGCTACACCTTC
TRBD1	-	TRBV5-1	TRBJ2-1	CASSSLGTAYNEQFF	TGCGCCAGCAGCTCCTTAGGGACAGCATACAATGAGCAGTTCTTC
-	-	TRBV28	TRBJ2-3	CASSPTLGQRDTQYF	TGTGCCAGCAGTCCCACCTTGGGCCAGAGAGATACGCAGTATTTT
TRBD1	-	TRBV5-6	TRBJ2-7	CASSKTGGADEQYF	TGTGCCAGCAGCAAAACAGGGGGCGCGGACGAGCAGTACTTC
TRBD1	-	TRBV7-7	TRBJ2-5	CASSPTGGTLETQYF	TGTGCTAGCAGTCCAACAGGGGGCACCTTAGAGACCCAGTACTTC
TRBD1	large	TRBV7-2	TRBJ2-7	CASSLDGTGFTYEQYF	TGTGCCAGCAGCTTAGACGGGACAGGGTTCACCTACGAGCAGTACTTC
-	-	TRBV7-3	TRBJ2-3	CASRNLWGTDTQYF	TGTGCCAGCAGGAACCTCTGGGGCACAGATACGCAGTATTTT
TRBD1	-	TRBV19	TRBJ1-5	CASSIATGRRNQPQHF	TGTGCCAGTAGTATCGCGACAGGGCGGCGCAATCAGCCCCAGCATTTT
TRBD2	-	TRBV7-9	TRBJ2-3	CASSGRGGPNSDTQYF	TGTGCCAGCAGCGGGCGCGGGGGACCCAACTCAGATACGCAGTATTTT
-	-	TRBV11-1	TRBJ2-7	CASTLPGANEQYF	TGTGCCAGCACTCTGCCAGGGGCGAACGAGCAGTACTTC
-	-	TRBV28	TRBJ1-1	CASSLVGPRAEAFF	TGTGCCAGCAGTTTAGTGGGTCCCCGCGCGGAAGCTTTCTTT
-	-	TRBV18	TRBJ2-5	CASSPQIQETQYF	TGTGCCAGCTCACCTCAGATTCAAGAGACCCAGTACTTC
TRBD1	-	TRBV5-5	TRBJ1-3	CASTRGAGGFGNTIYF	TGTGCGAGCACTCGGGGGGCAGGGGGCTTCGGAAACACCATATATTTT
-	few	TRBV27	TRBJ1-6	CASSSSPASSYNSPLHF	-
TRBD1	-	TRBV2	TRBJ2-7	CASSVRGKYEQYF	TGTGCCAGCAGCGTCAGGGGGAAATACGAGCAGTACTTC
-	-	TRBV19	TRBJ1-1	CASRGRAINTEAFF	TGTGCCAGTAGAGGCAGGGCAATCAACACTGAAGCTTTCTTT
-	-	TRBV2	TRBJ2-6	CASSEYRGGGANVLTF	TGTGCCAGCAGTGAATATAGGGGTGGAGGGGCCAACGTCCTGACTTTC